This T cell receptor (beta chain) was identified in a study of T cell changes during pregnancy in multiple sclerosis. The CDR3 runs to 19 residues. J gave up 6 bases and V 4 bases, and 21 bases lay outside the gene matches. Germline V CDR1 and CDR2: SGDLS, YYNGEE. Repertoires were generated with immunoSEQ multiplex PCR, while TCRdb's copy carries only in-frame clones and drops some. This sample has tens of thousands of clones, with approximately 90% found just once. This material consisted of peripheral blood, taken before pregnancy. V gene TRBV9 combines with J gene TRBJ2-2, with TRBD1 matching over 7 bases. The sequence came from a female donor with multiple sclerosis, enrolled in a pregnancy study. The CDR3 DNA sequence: TGTGCCAGCAGCCGGCGAAGCGTAGGGACAGCTGACAAAGCCGGGGAGCTGTTTTTT. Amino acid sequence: CASSRRSVGTADKAGELFF.